The 12 T cell receptor beta chains below come from one sample, sequenced in a study of blood T cell repertoires in COVID-19 (dated by TCRdb to about 2020). Receptor amplification or capture employed the immunoSEQ multiplex PCR assay. In TCRdb, the immuneACCESS table is reduced to in-frame sequences with V and J assigned. These tables do not hold every clone; where another copy was compared, an unresolved V gene accounts for under half, and the others remain unexplained. This sample lists some 250,000 clones; roughly 77% were detected once. 2.5% to 4% of the sample is taken by the ten largest. Material for sequencing was peripheral blood. These receptors were obtained from an elderly woman with acute or convalescent COVID-19.

This chain uses TRBV7-3 with TRBJ2-3; perhaps TRBD1 as D (8 bases). This CDR3 has 14 residues. Germline V lookup: CDR1 SGHTA, CDR2 FQGTGA. Trimming took off 5 bases at V and 4 bases at J, with 13 bases between the two ends. This chain's CDR3 is CASSATGGADTQYF. In nucleotides, the CDR3 is TGTGCCAGCAGCGCCACAGGGGGGGCAGATACGCAGTATTTT.

The rearrangement uses TRBV9 and TRBJ1-1, with D perhaps TRBD1 (5 bases). Trimming left V 0 bases short and J 1 base short, with 10 bases between. This CDR3 is 15 amino acids long. Germline V gene data show CDR1 as SGDLS and CDR2 as YYNGEE. In DNA, the CDR3 is TGTGCCAGCAGCGTAGGGGGCAAGACGAACACTGAAGCTTTCTTT. It is translated as CASSVGGKTNTEAFF.

The chain uses TRBV6-1 and TRBJ2-1; TRBD1 might be the D (6 bases). The CDR3 extends over 15 amino acids. Germline assignment: CDR1 MNHNS and CDR2 SASEGT. Trimming cost V 6 bases and J 6 bases, with 18 bases left between them. The CDR3 spells CASSSMYRQVNEQFF. CDR3 DNA sequence: TGTGCCAGCAGCTCCATGTATCGACAGGTCAATGAGCAGTTCTTC.

This clone was detected only a few times. The V gene is TRBV6-6, the J gene TRBJ2-1, with 8 bases fitting TRBD1. CDR3 length equals 15 residues. V shed 6 bases, J shed 5 bases, and the junction held 9 bases outside the gene matches. Germline assignment: CDR1 MNHNY and CDR2 SVGAGI (reference sequence). CDR3 DNA sequence: TGTGCCAGCAGACCTACAGGGGGACGGGACAATGAGCAGTTCTTC. Protein: CASRPTGGRDNEQFF.

The rearrangement uses TRBV18 and TRBJ1-1; D is undetermined. CDR3 length: 15 amino acids. Between the trimmed V and J ends, which lost 2 bases and 5 bases, there was a span of 15 bases. The germline gives CDR1 KGHSH, CDR2 LQKENI. This chain's CDR3 is CASSPVRGLRTEAFF. The CDR3 bases are TGTGCCAGCTCACCAGTCCGGGGATTAAGGACTGAAGCTTTCTTT.

The rearrangement links TRBV5-1 to TRBJ1-1, with D possibly TRBD1 on 6 matching bases. CDR3 length: 17 amino acids. V shed 8 bases and J shed 2 bases, with 25 bases lying between them. Per germline, CDR1 SGHRS and CDR2 YFSETQ. The CDR3 region has the DNA TGCGCCAGTGCGCACAGGGCCGGGATTGGCCTAAACACTGAAGCTTTCTTT. Its translation: CASAHRAGIGLNTEAFF.

The chain combines TRBV30 with TRBJ1-1; D possibly corresponds to TRBD1 (5 bases). Deletions cut 1 base from V and 0 bases from J, with 15 bases between. Germline V CDR1 and CDR2: GTSNPN, SVGIG (reference sequence). The CDR3 is made up of 16 amino acids. CDR3 amino acids: CAWSGAWGGLNTEAFF. CDR3 coding DNA: TGTGCCTGGAGTGGGGCTTGGGGGGGATTGAACACTGAAGCTTTCTTT.

This clone was detected only once. This chain uses TRBV3-1 (or the pseudogene TRBV3-2) with TRBJ2-2; D perhaps matches TRBD2 (6 bases). CDR1 is LGHDT and CDR2 is YNNKEL in the germline V gene (reference sequence). The CDR3 length is 16 residues. The V and J ends lost 1 base and 2 bases respectively, with 11 bases between them. The DNA of the CDR3 is TGTGCCAGCAGCCAAGGAACTAGCAGTAACACCGGGGAGCTGTTTTTT. Translated: CASSQGTSSNTGELFF.

This chain links TRBV23-1 with TRBJ1-1; D possibly corresponds to TRBD1 (6 bases). TRBV23-1 is an ORF for which the function is uncertain. The CDR3 totals 17 residues. V lost 10 bases, J lost 1 base, and 25 bases lay in between. The CDR3 here is CATNPPRDTQPNTEAFF. The CDR3, as DNA: TGCGCCACAAATCCCCCCCGGGACACCCAGCCGAACACTGAAGCTTTCTTT.

The V and J genes are TRBV7-9 and TRBJ2-7; weak D call: TRBD2 (6 bases). This CDR3 spans 14 amino acids. Trimming removed 5 bases at V and 3 bases at J, with 14 bases between. CDR1 is SEHNR, CDR2 FQNEAQ, per germline (reference sequence). The CDR3 sequence: CASSQEGGVYEQYF. CDR3 coding DNA: TGTGCCAGCAGCCAGGAGGGAGGAGTCTACGAGCAGTACTTC.

The chain employs TRBV3-1 (or the pseudogene TRBV3-2) and TRBJ2-3; 14 nucleotides align to TRBD2. V shed 3 bases and J 2 bases; nucleotides not matched to a gene: 13. This CDR3 region has 20 residues. Germline values: CDR1 LGHDT, CDR2 YNNKEL (reference sequence). This chain's CDR3 is CASSQRIIGLAGGLTDTQYF. The CDR3 nucleotides read TGTGCCAGCAGCCAGCGAATTATCGGACTAGCGGGGGGACTCACAGATACGCAGTATTTT.

The chain has TRBV4-2 and TRBJ1-6; 8 nucleotides align to TRBD1. Germline assignment: CDR1 LGHNA and CDR2 YNFKEQ. The trim removed 4 bases at V and 0 bases at J, leaving 11 bases unmatched. The CDR3 sequence is 19 residues long. CDR3 loop: CASSLGSSGGVSYNSPLHF. The CDR3 region has the DNA TGTGCCAGCAGCCTCGGATCATCAGGGGGCGTCTCCTATAATTCACCCCTCCACTTT.